The TCR beta chain under discussion was sequenced for a study of T cell responses to AZD1222 COVID-19 vaccine. Trimming removed 6 bases from V and 9 bases from J, with 24 bases in between. Germline values: CDR1 LNHDA, CDR2 SQIVND (reference sequence). CDR3 length equals 16 residues. Study-level results: Repertoires were sampled only after the peak T cell response. Most donors were white British and more were female, and clonal diversity was possibly underestimated. Vaccine-related CD4 TCRs covered spike, predominating at 160-218 and 743-854. Unmutated variant regions reportedly attract nearly half of all spike-specific TCRs.

On this clone itself: Its antigen is unknown.

Method: immunoSEQ multiplex PCR; TCRdb's copy keeps in-frame clones and lacks some. This sample has some 67,000 clones, with around four fifths found just once. The clonotype was recovered from an adult who received the AZD1222 COVID-19 vaccine. The gene calls are TRBV19 and TRBJ1-5, with D possibly being TRBD1 (5 bases). Sequencing was performed on peripheral blood, taken 28 days after the second AZD1222 dose. Written as DNA, the CDR3 is TGTGCCAGTAGGGCCTTTGTCTACGGGGGAGGCTGGCCCCAGCATTTT. Translation: CASRAFVYGGGWPQHF.